A single T cell receptor (beta chain) is shown here with its context. Antigen specificity is unknown. Sequenced by immunoSEQ multiplex PCR; TCRdb stores in-frame clones only, minus some. There are approximately 24,000 clones in the sample; 65% to 85% occur only once, and 10% to 15% lies in the top ten. This record belongs to a study of CD4 T cells in relation to SARS-CoV-2 and coronaviruses. In the study overall: The restricting HLA molecule for shared crossreactive spike epitopes was mapped.

CDR1 and CDR2 (germline): KGHSH, LQKENI. CDR3 length: 13 residues. V shed 5 bases and J shed 5 bases, with 7 bases lying between them. Before the COVID-19 pandemic, during about 2010-2018, CD4+ T cells were taken from unexposed donors. CD4+ T cells were isolated from the cells after around 11 days of culture. The sequencing input was CD4+ T cells from PBMCs, cultured in vitro. The clonotype comes from a human donor in good health. This chain links TRBV18 with TRBJ1-6; D perhaps matches TRBD1 (6 bases). The CDR3 is CASSRGNNSPLHF. The CDR3 DNA reads TGTGCCAGCTCAAGGGGGAATAATTCACCCCTCCACTTT.